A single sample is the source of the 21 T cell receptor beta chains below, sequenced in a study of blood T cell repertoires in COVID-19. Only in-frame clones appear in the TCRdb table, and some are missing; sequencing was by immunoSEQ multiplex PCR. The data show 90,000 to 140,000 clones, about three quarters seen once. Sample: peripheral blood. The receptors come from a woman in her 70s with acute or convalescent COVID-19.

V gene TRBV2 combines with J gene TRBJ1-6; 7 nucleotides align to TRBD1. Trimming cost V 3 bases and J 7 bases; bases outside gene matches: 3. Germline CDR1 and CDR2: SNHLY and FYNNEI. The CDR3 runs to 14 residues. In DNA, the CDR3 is TGTGCCAGCAGTGAGGGGACAGCCAATTCACCCCTCCACTTT. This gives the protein CASSEGTANSPLHF.

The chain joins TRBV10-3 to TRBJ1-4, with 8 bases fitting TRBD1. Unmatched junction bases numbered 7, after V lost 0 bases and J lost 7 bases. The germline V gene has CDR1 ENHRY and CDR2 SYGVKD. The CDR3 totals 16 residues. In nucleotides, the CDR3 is TGTGCCATCAGTGAGTCGACTCCGGACAGGGTTGAAAAACTGTTTTTT. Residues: CAISESTPDRVEKLFF.

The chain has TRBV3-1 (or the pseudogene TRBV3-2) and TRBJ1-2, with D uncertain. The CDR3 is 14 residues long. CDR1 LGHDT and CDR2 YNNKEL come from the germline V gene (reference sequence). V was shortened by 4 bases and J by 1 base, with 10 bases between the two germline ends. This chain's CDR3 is CASSPQRLNYGYTF. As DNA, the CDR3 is TGTGCCAGCAGCCCTCAACGACTTAACTATGGCTACACCTTC.

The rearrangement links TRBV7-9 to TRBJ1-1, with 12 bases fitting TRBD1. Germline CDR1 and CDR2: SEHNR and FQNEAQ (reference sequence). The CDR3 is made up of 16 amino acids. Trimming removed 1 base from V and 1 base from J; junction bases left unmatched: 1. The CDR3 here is CASSLGDRGRNTEAFF. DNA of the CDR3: TGTGCCAGCAGCTTAGGGGACAGGGGGCGGAACACTGAAGCTTTCTTT.

CDR3 bases: TGTGCCAGCAGAGCCACTAGCGGGGGGATCTACGAGCAGTACTTC. Its translation is CASRATSGGIYEQYF. This sequence joins TRBV6-5 and TRBJ2-7; TRBD2 agrees at 12 bases. V was clipped by 6 bases and J by 3 bases; unmatched bases: 6. Germline CDR1 is MNHEY and CDR2 is SVGAGI. CDR3 size: 15 residues.

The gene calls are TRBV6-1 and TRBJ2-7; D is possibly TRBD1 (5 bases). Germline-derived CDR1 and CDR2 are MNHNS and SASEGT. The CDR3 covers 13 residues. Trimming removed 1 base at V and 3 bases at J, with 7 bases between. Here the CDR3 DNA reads TGTGCCAGCAGTGAAGTCACAGGCTACGAGCAGTACTTC. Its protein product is CASSEVTGYEQYF.

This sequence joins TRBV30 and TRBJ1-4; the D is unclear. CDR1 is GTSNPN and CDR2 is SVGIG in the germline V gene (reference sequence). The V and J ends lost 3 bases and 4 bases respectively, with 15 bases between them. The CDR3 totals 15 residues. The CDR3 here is CAWSKNRAYNEKLFF. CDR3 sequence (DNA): TGTGCCTGGAGCAAGAACAGAGCCTATAATGAAAAACTGTTTTTT. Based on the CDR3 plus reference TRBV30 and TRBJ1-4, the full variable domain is SQTIHQWPATLVQPVGSPLSLECTVEGTSNPNLYWYRQAAGRGLQLLFYSVGIGQISSEVPQNLSASRPQDRQFILSSKKLLLSDSGFYLCAWSKNRAYNEKLFFGSGTQLSVL.

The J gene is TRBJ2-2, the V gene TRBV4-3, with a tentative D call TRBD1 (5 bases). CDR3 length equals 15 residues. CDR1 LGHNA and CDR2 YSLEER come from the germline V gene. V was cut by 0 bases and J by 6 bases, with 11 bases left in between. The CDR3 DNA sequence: TGCGCCAGCAGCCAAGAAGCAGGGTGGTCCGGGGAGCTGTTTTTT. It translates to CASSQEAGWSGELFF.

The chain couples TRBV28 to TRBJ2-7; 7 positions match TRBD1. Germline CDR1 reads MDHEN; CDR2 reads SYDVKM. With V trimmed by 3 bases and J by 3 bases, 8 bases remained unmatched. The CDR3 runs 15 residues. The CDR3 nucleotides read TGTGCCAGCAGTTTTAGGGGGACAGTTTTCTACGAGCAGTACTTC. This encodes CASSFRGTVFYEQYF. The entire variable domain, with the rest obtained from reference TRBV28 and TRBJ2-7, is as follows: DVKVTQSSRYLVKRTGEKVFLECVQDMDHENMFWYRQDPGLGLRLIYFSYDVKMKEKGDIPEGYSVSREKKERFSLILESASTNQTSMYLCASSFRGTVFYEQYFGPGTRLTVT.

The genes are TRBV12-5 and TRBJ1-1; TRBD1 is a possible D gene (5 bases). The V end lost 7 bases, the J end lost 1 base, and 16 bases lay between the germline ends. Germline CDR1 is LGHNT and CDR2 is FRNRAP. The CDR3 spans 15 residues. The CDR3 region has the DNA TGTGCTAGTGCCCCCGGCAGGGCTACGAACACTGAAGCTTTCTTT. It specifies CASAPGRATNTEAFF.

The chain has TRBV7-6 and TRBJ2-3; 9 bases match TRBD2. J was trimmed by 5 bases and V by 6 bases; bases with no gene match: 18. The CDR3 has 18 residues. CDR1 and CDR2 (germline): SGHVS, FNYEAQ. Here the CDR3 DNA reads TGTGCCAGCAGTCCCGGGAGGGCGTCTAGCGGGGTGGGAGATACGCAGTATTTT. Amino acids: CASSPGRASSGVGDTQYF.

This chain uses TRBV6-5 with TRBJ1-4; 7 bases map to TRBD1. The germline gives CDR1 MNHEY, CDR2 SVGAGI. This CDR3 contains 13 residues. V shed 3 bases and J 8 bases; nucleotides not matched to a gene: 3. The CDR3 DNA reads TGTGCCAGCAGTTATCTGGACAGGGAAAAACTGTTTTTT. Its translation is CASSYLDREKLFF.

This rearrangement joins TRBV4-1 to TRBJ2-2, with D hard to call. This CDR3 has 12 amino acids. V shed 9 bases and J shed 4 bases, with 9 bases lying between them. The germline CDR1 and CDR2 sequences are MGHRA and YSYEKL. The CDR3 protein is CASFPGTGELFF. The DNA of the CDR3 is TGCGCCAGTTTTCCGGGCACCGGGGAGCTGTTTTTT.

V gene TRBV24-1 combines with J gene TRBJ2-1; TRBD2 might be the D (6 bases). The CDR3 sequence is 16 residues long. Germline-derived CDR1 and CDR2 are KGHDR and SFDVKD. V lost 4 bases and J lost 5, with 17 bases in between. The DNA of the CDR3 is TGTGCCACCAGTGACCCCCTGGGACGGGAGAACAATGAGCAGTTCTTC. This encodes CATSDPLGRENNEQFF.

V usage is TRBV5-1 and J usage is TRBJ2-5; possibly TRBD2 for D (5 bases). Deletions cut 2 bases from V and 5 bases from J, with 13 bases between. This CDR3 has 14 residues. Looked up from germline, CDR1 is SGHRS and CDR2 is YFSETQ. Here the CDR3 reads CASSFLDSAETQYF. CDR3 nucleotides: TGCGCCAGCAGCTTCCTGGACTCGGCGGAGACCCAGTACTTC.

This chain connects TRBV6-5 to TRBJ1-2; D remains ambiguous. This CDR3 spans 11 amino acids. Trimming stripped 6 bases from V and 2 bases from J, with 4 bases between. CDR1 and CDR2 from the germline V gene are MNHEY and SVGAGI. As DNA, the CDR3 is TGTGCCAGCAGCCAGAACTATGGCTACACCTTC. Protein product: CASSQNYGYTF.

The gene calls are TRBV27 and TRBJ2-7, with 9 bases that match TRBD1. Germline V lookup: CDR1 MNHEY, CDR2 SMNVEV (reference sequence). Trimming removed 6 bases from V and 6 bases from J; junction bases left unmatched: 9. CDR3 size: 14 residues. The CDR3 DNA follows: TGTGCCAGCAGACCTTGGGACAGGGATGGCGAGCAGTACTTC. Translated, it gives CASRPWDRDGEQYF.

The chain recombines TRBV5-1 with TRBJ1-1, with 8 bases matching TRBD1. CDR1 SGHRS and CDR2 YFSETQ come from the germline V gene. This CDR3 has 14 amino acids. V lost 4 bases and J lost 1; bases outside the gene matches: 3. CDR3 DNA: TGCGCCAGCAGCAAAGGGACAGGGAACACTGAAGCTTTCTTT. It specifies CASSKGTGNTEAFF. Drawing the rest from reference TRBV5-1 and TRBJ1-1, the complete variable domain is KAGVTQTPRYLIKTRGQQVTLSCSPISGHRSVSWYQQTPGQGLQFLFEYFSETQRNKGNFPGRFSGRQFSNSRSEMNVSTLELGDSALYLCASSKGTGNTEAFFGQGTRLTVV.

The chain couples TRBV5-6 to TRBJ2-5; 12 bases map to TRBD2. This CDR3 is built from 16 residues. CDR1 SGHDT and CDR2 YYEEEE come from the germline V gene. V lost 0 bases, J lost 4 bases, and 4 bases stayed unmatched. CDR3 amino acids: CASSLGLAGGAETQYF. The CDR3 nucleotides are TGTGCCAGCAGCTTGGGGCTAGCGGGGGGGGCAGAGACCCAGTACTTC.

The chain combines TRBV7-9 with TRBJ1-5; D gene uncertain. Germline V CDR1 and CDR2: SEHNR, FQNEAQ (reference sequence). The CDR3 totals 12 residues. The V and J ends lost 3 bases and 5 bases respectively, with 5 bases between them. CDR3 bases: TGTGCCAGCAGCTTTCCCGATCAGCCCCAGCATTTT. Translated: CASSFPDQPQHF.

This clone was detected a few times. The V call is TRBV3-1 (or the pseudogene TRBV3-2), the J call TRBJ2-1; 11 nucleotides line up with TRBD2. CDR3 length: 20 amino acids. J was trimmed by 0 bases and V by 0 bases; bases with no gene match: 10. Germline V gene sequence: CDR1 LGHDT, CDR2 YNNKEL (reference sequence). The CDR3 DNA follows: TGTGCCAGCAGCCAAGAGACCCCTAGCGGGGGGACGGTCTCCTACAATGAGCAGTTCTTC. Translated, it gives CASSQETPSGGTVSYNEQFF.